This TCR beta chain stems from a study of spatial heterogeneity in lung cancer. This clonotype was recorded many times. V shed 6 bases and J shed 0 bases, with 13 bases lying between them. The V gene's germline CDR1 is MNHEY and CDR2 SMNVEV (reference sequence). This CDR3 contains 15 residues. Time point described: sample taken at primary tumor resection. Unsorted tumor, nontumor lung tissue or cryopreserved PBMC supplied the whole RNA. MiXCR, run by TCRdb on the 5' RACE reads, gives a single entry per CDR3 protein. The repertoire holds about 26,000 distinct CDR3 sequences, 13% seen once, with less than 30% in the top ten.

The receptor comes from a female donor with early-stage non-small cell lung cancer. This specimen was PBMCs, taken at surgery. The chain uses TRBV27 and TRBJ2-3; no firm D call. CDR3 bases: TGTGCCAGCAGATTTGTACAGATGAGCACAGATACGCAGTATTTT. As protein: CASRFVQMSTDTQYF.